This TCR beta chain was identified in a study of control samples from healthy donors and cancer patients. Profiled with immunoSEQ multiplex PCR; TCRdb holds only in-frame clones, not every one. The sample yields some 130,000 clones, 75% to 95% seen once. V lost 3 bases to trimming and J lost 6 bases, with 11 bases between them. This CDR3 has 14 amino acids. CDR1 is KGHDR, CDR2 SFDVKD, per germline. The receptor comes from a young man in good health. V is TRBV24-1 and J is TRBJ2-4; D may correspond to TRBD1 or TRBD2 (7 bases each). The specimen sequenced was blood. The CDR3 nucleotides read TGTGCCACCAGTGATACAGGGGAGGGAAACATTCAGTACTTC. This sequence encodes CATSDTGEGNIQYF.